Each of the 32 T cell receptor beta chains below was sequenced from the same sample in a study of blood T cells in healthy people across ages (dated by TCRdb to the mid-2010s). Library preparation used 5' RACE. Reads for this sample came from an Illumina HiSeq 2500. A second roughly 6 to 11 cycle PCR used a sample-barcoded 5' primer and a J-beta primer mix. TCRdb's own reprocessing of the public reads used fastp at Q25 and MiXCR and kept productive beta chains. Merged by CDR3 protein, the rows form single entries marked with the most common genes and DNA. The sample profile shows 750,000 to 950,000 distinct CDR3 sequences; about 53% of them were found once. The leading ten clones occupy roughly two fifths of the sample. The sample consisted of blood. Receptors were obtained from an older man in good health.

V and J are TRBV20-1 and TRBJ1-1; TRBD1 might be the D (5 bases). Trimming shortened V by 0 bases and J by 3 bases, and 14 bases separated the two germline ends. CDR1 DFQATT and CDR2 SNEGSKA come from the germline V gene (reference sequence). The CDR3 runs to 15 residues. The CDR3 reads CSAREPVGRDTEAFF. The CDR3 nucleotides read TGCAGTGCTAGAGAGCCAGTGGGGCGGGACACTGAAGCTTTCTTT.

This clonotype was seen more than once but under ten times. This sequence joins TRBV28 and TRBJ2-5, with D tentatively TRBD2 (5 bases). Germline CDR1 is MDHEN and CDR2 is SYDVKM. CDR3 length: 13 residues. Trimming left V 2 bases short and J 5 bases short, with 9 bases between. The CDR3 loop is CASSLPPGETQYF. The CDR3 DNA reads TGTGCCAGCAGTTTACCTCCGGGGGAGACCCAGTACTTC. Drawing the rest from reference TRBV28 and TRBJ2-5, the complete variable domain is DVKVTQSSRYLVKRTGEKVFLECVQDMDHENMFWYRQDPGLGLRLIYFSYDVKMKEKGDIPEGYSVSREKKERFSLILESASTNQTSMYLCASSLPPGETQYFGPGTRLLVL.

This chain connects TRBV5-1 to TRBJ2-3, with 7 bases that match TRBD2. This CDR3 region has 14 residues. Germline values: CDR1 SGHRS, CDR2 YFSETQ. V lost 7 bases and J lost 4; bases outside the gene matches: 9. CDR3 region: CASGLSGFADTQYF. DNA for the CDR3: TGCGCCAGCGGCCTTAGCGGGTTCGCAGATACGCAGTATTTT.

About this clonotype: This could be a read error, since a much larger clone is one nucleotide away. V and J are TRBV7-9 and TRBJ1-5, with TRBD1 as a possible D gene (6 bases). The CDR3 extends over 14 amino acids. The V gene's germline CDR1 is SEHNR and CDR2 FQNEAQ (reference sequence). The ends were cut back, 5 bases at V and 2 bases at J, with 10 bases in the middle. The CDR3 sequence is CASSANRGNQPQHF. CDR3 DNA: TGTGCCAGCAGCGCTAACAGGGGCAATCAGCCCCAGCATTTT.

The rearrangement links TRBV6-5 to TRBJ1-5, with 8 positions matching TRBD1. With 6 bases clipped from V and 2 bases from J, the junction kept 6 bases outside the gene matches. The length of the CDR3 is 15 residues. Germline loops: CDR1 MNHEY, CDR2 SVGAGI. CDR3 DNA sequence: TGTGCCAGCAGCCCAGGGGGCCAGGGCAATCAGCCCCAGCATTTT. Amino acid sequence: CASSPGGQGNQPQHF.

The chain carries TRBV5-1 and TRBJ2-1, with D perhaps being TRBD1 or TRBD2 (7 bases each). This CDR3 region has 24 residues. The V end lost 0 bases, the J end lost 0 bases, and 34 bases lay between the germline ends. Germline assignment: CDR1 SGHRS and CDR2 YFSETQ. The CDR3 DNA follows: TGCGCCAGCAGCTTGGCGTGGGCAGGGGGTAGCGGGCCCACAAACCTCAGCTCCTACAATGAGCAGTTCTTC. This encodes CASSLAWAGGSGPTNLSSYNEQFF.

The chain carries TRBV28 and TRBJ2-1, with D perhaps TRBD2 (6 bases). Trimming pared 8 bases from V and 8 bases from J, leaving 13 bases between. Germline assignment: CDR1 MDHEN and CDR2 SYDVKM. The CDR3 consists of 12 residues. CDR3 DNA sequence: TGTGCCAGCTGGCCAGGGACTCATGAGCAGTTCTTC. Its protein is CASWPGTHEQFF.

The chain employs TRBV6-5 and TRBJ1-5; D might be TRBD1 (6 bases). CDR3 size: 13 residues. Germline V gene lookup returns CDR1 MNHEY and CDR2 SVGAGI. The V and J ends lost 6 bases and 2 bases respectively, with 8 bases between them. CDR3 sequence (DNA): TGTGCCAGCAGACGACAGGGCAATCAGCCCCAGCATTTT. Its translation is CASRRQGNQPQHF.

The rearrangement links TRBV20-1 to TRBJ2-7; 10 nucleotides align to TRBD1. Unmatched junction bases numbered 7, after V lost 0 bases and J lost 2 bases. Per the germline V gene, CDR1 is DFQATT and CDR2 is SNEGSKA (reference sequence). CDR3 length: 16 residues. The CDR3 DNA is TGCAGTGCTAGAGATCGACGGACAGGGGGAGCCTACGAGCAGTACTTC. Its protein product is CSARDRRTGGAYEQYF.

The V gene is TRBV15, the J gene TRBJ2-7, with a weak D call TRBD2 (5 bases). Per germline, CDR1 LNHNV and CDR2 YYDKDF (reference sequence). This CDR3 spans 14 amino acids. Trimming stripped 0 bases from V and 7 bases from J, with 13 bases between. CDR3 amino acids: CATSRDLSGSEQYF. CDR3 DNA sequence: TGTGCCACCAGCAGAGATCTGTCGGGATCTGAGCAGTACTTC.

This chain connects TRBV30 to TRBJ2-5, with TRBD1 identical over 12 bases. The J call is uncertain, as TRBJ2-7 better fits the DNA end. Germline V gives CDR1 GTSNPN, CDR2 SVGIG (reference sequence). The CDR3 is 13 residues long. The CDR3 sequence is CAGTGQGAYEQYF. CDR3 DNA sequence: TGTGCCGGCACGGGACAGGGGGCATACGAGCAGTACTTC.

The chain combines TRBV28 with TRBJ1-4; D call uncertain. Between the trimmed V and J ends, which lost 4 bases and 5 bases, there was a span of 5 bases. The CDR3 extends over 12 amino acids. Germline V gives CDR1 MDHEN, CDR2 SYDVKM. CDR3 DNA sequence: TGTGCCAGCAGTTCGGTGAATGAAAAACTGTTTTTT. This codes for CASSSVNEKLFF.

This clonotype was counted at least ten times. This chain uses TRBV4-2 with TRBJ2-7; 13 bases are a match to TRBD2. Trimming at V came to 3 bases and at J to 4 bases, leaving 0 bases not matched to a gene. The CDR3 is 14 residues long. Germline CDR1 is LGHNA and CDR2 is YNFKEQ. For the CDR3, the DNA is TGTGCCAGCAGCCAGGGACTAGCGGGATACGAGCAGTACTTC. Its protein product is CASSQGLAGYEQYF.

This clonotype came up a few times. The V gene is TRBV5-1, the J gene TRBJ2-4; 14 bases align to TRBD2. TRBJ2-7 matches the DNA end more closely, so the J call is doubtful. There are 15 residues in the CDR3. The germline V gene has CDR1 SGHRS and CDR2 YFSETQ. CDR3 in amino acids: CASSLEGLAGAEQYF. As DNA, the CDR3 is TGCGCCAGCAGCCTGGAGGGACTAGCGGGAGCCGAGCAGTACTTC.

The chain carries TRBV10-3 and TRBJ2-3; 14 nucleotides agree with TRBD2. Germline trimming cut 6 bases from V and 5 bases from J; bases unmatched to any gene: 7. The CDR3 is 16 residues long. CDR1 and CDR2 from the germline V gene are ENHRY and SYGVKD. CDR3 in amino acids: CAISRGLAGDGDTQYF. The CDR3 coding sequence is TGTGCCATCAGCCGGGGACTAGCGGGAGATGGAGATACGCAGTATTTT.

This clonotype was detected ten times or more. The chain couples TRBV12-3 or TRBV12-4 to TRBJ2-5, with D possibly being TRBD2 (5 bases). The CDR3 is 13 amino acids. Trimming left V 1 base short and J 4 bases short, with 7 bases between. CDR3: CASSLGRGETQYF. As DNA, the CDR3 is TGTGCCAGCAGTTTAGGTCGGGGAGAGACCCAGTACTTC.

The chain recombines TRBV3-1 with TRBJ2-5; D might be TRBD1 (5 bases). The last part of the DNA fits TRBJ2-7 better; the J call may be wrong. Germline CDR1 LGHDT, CDR2 YNNKEL (reference sequence). The CDR3 is 15 residues long. The CDR3 bases are TGTGCCAGCAGCCAAGGTAGGGGTCGGTCCTACGAGCAGTACTTC. It encodes CASSQGRGRSYEQYF.

This chain uses TRBV6-5 with TRBJ2-3; tentatively, D is TRBD2 (5 bases). Trimming left V 5 bases short and J 5 bases short, with 14 bases between. This CDR3 has 14 amino acids. Germline lookup yields CDR1 MNHEY and CDR2 SVGAGI. CDR3 DNA sequence: TGTGCCAGCAGTGCCATCACCGGAGGAGATACGCAGTATTTT. It yields the protein CASSAITGGDTQYF.

This clonotype was detected only a few times. In DNA form, the CDR3 reads TGTGCCAGCAGTGAGGGACAGGGGGCGGTGGAGCAGTACTTC. Translation gives CASSEGQGAVEQYF. This chain uses TRBV2 with TRBJ2-5; TRBD1 aligns across 12 bases. Unmatched junction bases numbered 7, after V lost 3 bases and J lost 11 bases. This CDR3 comprises 14 residues. The germline CDR1 and CDR2 sequences are SNHLY and FYNNEI. Full variable domain (missing parts from reference TRBV2 and TRBJ2-5): EPEVTQTPSHQVTQMGQEVILRCVPISNHLYFYWYRQILGQKVEFLVSFYNNEISEKSEIFDDQFSVERPDGSNFTLKIRSTKLEDSAMYFCASSEGQGAVEQYFGPGTRLLVL.

The chain links TRBV12-3 or TRBV12-4 to TRBJ1-5, with D perhaps matching TRBD1 (6 bases). Trimming cost V 6 bases and J 7 bases, with 16 bases left between them. The CDR3 has 14 residues. CDR3 region: CASSPTGAGQPQHF. In DNA form, the CDR3 reads TGTGCCAGCAGCCCCACGGGGGCTGGGCAGCCCCAGCATTTT.

This chain connects TRBV29-1 to TRBJ2-1; D call uncertain. The length of the CDR3 is 13 residues. V lost 8 bases and J lost 2, with 13 bases in between. The germline gives CDR1 SQVTM, CDR2 ANQGSEA. The chain's CDR3 is CSHGELTYNEQFF. CDR3 DNA sequence: TGCAGCCACGGAGAGCTAACCTACAATGAGCAGTTCTTC.

This clonotype was counted between two and nine times. The chain has TRBV30 and TRBJ1-2, with D unresolved. In germline, CDR1 is GTSNPN, CDR2 SVGIG (reference sequence). The CDR3 extends over 15 amino acids. The V end was cut by 4 bases, the J end by 8 bases, with 23 bases between. The CDR3, as DNA: TGTGCCTGGATTCGCGGAAGGACGGAAGCGAGGGGCTACACCTTC. It translates to CAWIRGRTEARGYTF. Full variable domain (outside the CDR3, taken from reference TRBV30 and TRBJ1-2): SQTIHQWPATLVQPVGSPLSLECTVEGTSNPNLYWYRQAAGRGLQLLFYSVGIGQISSEVPQNLSASRPQDRQFILSSKKLLLSDSGFYLCAWIRGRTEARGYTFGSGTRLTVV.

The chain links TRBV24-1 to TRBJ2-2; D remains unclear. CDR1 is KGHDR, CDR2 SFDVKD, per germline. V lost 3 bases and J 0 bases, leaving 7 bases between the germline ends. The CDR3 runs 15 residues. CDR3 region: CATSDVTTNTGELFF. The CDR3 DNA sequence: TGTGCCACCAGTGATGTTACAACGAACACCGGGGAGCTGTTTTTT.

There are a few counts of this clonotype. The rearrangement links TRBV5-4 to TRBJ1-6, with D uncertain. The CDR3 consists of 12 residues. CDR1 SGHNT and CDR2 YYREEE come from the germline V gene (reference sequence). Trimming shortened V by 0 bases and J by 10 bases, and 5 bases separated the two germline ends. This CDR3 reads CASSLGRSPLHF. Written as DNA, the CDR3 is TGTGCCAGCAGCTTGGGACGGTCACCCCTCCACTTT. The whole variable domain, remainder taken from reference TRBV5-4 and TRBJ1-6, is ETGVTQSPTHLIKTRGQQVTLRCSSQSGHNTVSWYQQALGQGPQFIFQYYREEENGRGNFPPRFSGLQFPNYSSELNVNALELDDSALYLCASSLGRSPLHFGNGTRLTVT.

V and J are TRBV9 and TRBJ1-6; D gene ambiguous. The germline V gene has CDR1 SGDLS and CDR2 YYNGEE. Trimming removed 4 bases at V and 5 bases at J, with 16 bases between. This CDR3 is built from 16 residues. The CDR3 is CASSFRPPPNNSPLHF. CDR3 in DNA: TGTGCCAGCAGCTTTAGACCACCACCCAATAATTCACCCCTCCACTTT.

This clonotype showed up just a few times. J is TRBJ2-4 and V is TRBV7-2; D possibly corresponds to TRBD1 (6 bases). CDR3 length equals 15 residues. V lost 8 bases and J 0 bases, leaving 14 bases between the germline ends. CDR1 is SGHTA, CDR2 FQGNSA, per germline. For the CDR3, the DNA is TGTGCCAGCCGATACAGGGATCTAGCCAAAAACATTCAGTACTTC. Residues: CASRYRDLAKNIQYF. Together with reference TRBV7-2 and TRBJ2-4, the CDR3 gives the full variable domain: GAGVSQSPSNKVTEKGKDVELRCDPISGHTALYWYRQSLGQGLEFLIYFQGNSAPDKSGLPSDRFSAERTGGSVSTLTIQRTQQEDSAVYLCASRYRDLAKNIQYFGAGTRLSVL.

The rearrangement links TRBV5-1 to TRBJ2-3; the D gene is possibly TRBD2 (5 bases). Germline CDR1 and CDR2: SGHRS and YFSETQ. The length of the CDR3 is 16 residues. V lost 5 bases to trimming and J lost 2 bases, with 18 bases between them. The CDR3 is CASRVASPTFTDTQYF. CDR3 bases: TGCGCCAGCAGGGTGGCTAGCCCCACCTTCACAGATACGCAGTATTTT.

This clonotype was observed a few times. The chain links TRBV7-2 to TRBJ2-3, with TRBD2 identical over 10 bases. With V trimmed by 5 bases and J by 14 bases, 19 bases remained unmatched. Germline V CDR1 and CDR2: SGHTA, FQGNSA. This CDR3 spans 16 amino acids. The CDR3 bases are TGTGCCAGCAGCAAAAGGGGGCTAGCGGGAGAGGGATACGCGTATTTT. Translating gives CASSKRGLAGEGYAYF.

CDR3 residues: CASSKDEIAGTDTQYF. The CDR3 DNA reads as TGTGCCAGCAGCAAAGATGAAATAGCGGGCACAGATACGCAGTATTTT. The V call is TRBV21-1, the J call TRBJ2-3; the D call TRBD2 from the table was never checked on the DNA. TRBV21-1 is annotated as a pseudogene. The CDR3 spans 16 residues.

The rearrangement joins TRBV20-1 to TRBJ2-1, with no clear D. TRBJ2-7 explains the end of the DNA better; the J call may be wrong. Germline V gene data show CDR1 as DFQATT and CDR2 as SNEGSKA (reference sequence). This CDR3 is built from 15 residues. CDR3 bases: TGCAGTGCTACCCTCCTAGTAGGCTCCTACAATGAGCAGTACTTC. Amino acids: CSATLLVGSYNEQYF.

This clonotype was seen more than once but under ten times. This chain uses TRBV27 with TRBJ1-2, with D possibly being TRBD1 (5 bases). The V gene lost 3 bases and the J gene lost 11 bases, with 16 bases spanning the gap. This CDR3 contains 13 residues. CDR1 is MNHEY and CDR2 is SMNVEV in the germline V gene (reference sequence). CDR3 protein: CASSFDRGSKYTF. DNA of the CDR3: TGTGCCAGCAGTTTTGATAGGGGATCCAAATACACCTTC.

This clonotype appeared many times. The chain has TRBV19 and TRBJ2-3; 7 nucleotides line up with TRBD2. CDR3 length equals 15 residues. CDR1 and CDR2 from the germline V gene are LNHDA and SQIVND (reference sequence). V trimming: 7 bases; J trimming: 4 bases; junction bases outside the gene matches: 11. The CDR3 sequence is CASTAGGSDSDTQYF. The DNA of the CDR3 is TGTGCCAGTACGGCCGGCGGGAGTGACTCAGATACGCAGTATTTT.